The clone carrying this T cell receptor beta chain appeared a single time. Its antigen is unknown. Produced via immunoSEQ multiplex PCR; TCRdb's table is partial and in-frame only. Among about 1 million clones listed, about 70% were seen once. Per the germline V gene, CDR1 is MDHEN and CDR2 is SYDVKM. J was trimmed by 9 bases and V by 7 bases; bases with no gene match: 9. CDR3 length: 14 amino acids. This sample is part of a study of shared clonotypes between healthy human individuals. Findings of the study overall: Richness estimates generally favored naive over memory subsets.

The sequence derives from a man aged 18-30 years in good health. Sequencing was done on a sample of memory CD4+ T cells sorted from blood. Regarding subset: CD45RA-negative fraction. The chain uses TRBV28 and TRBJ1-6; TRBD1 agrees at 7 bases. Here the CDR3 reads CASIGGGEGSPLHF. The CDR3 coding sequence is TGTGCCAGCATAGGGGGCGGGGAAGGTTCACCCCTCCACTTT. The full variable domain, its missing parts supplied by reference TRBV28 and TRBJ1-6, is DVKVTQSSRYLVKRTGEKVFLECVQDMDHENMFWYRQDPGLGLRLIYFSYDVKMKEKGDIPEGYSVSREKKERFSLILESASTNQTSMYLCASIGGGEGSPLHFGNGTRLTVT.